This T cell receptor beta chain was retrieved from a study of CD8+ T cells in alopecia areata. The overall study: The study gave tofacitinib for 6 to 18 months, then 6 months off drug. Study-level findings and limits: Clonality in lesional scalp, especially alopecia totalis/universalis, exceeded that of normal scalp. Patients shared TCRs less clearly than mice did, possibly owing to HLA.

The CDR3 covers 16 residues. In germline, CDR1 is SGHDT, CDR2 YYEEEE. Trimming left V 1 base short and J 0 bases short, with 12 bases between. On this clone: Its antigen is undetermined.

After isolation, RNA underwent reverse transcription to generate cDNA as the sequencing template. TCRdb's copy holds only in-frame clones and misses some; the assay was immunoSEQ multiplex PCR. The sample has 200,000 to 250,000 clones; about 53% are singletons. This sequence originates from a human donor with alopecia areata. The chain is built from TRBV5-6 and TRBJ2-3; D uncertain. The material sequenced was CD4+ T cells sorted from blood, taken at week 0. CDR3 in DNA: TGTGCCAGCAGCTTGTATCCAATAGCTAGCACAGATACGCAGTATTTT. Its translation: CASSLYPIASTDTQYF.